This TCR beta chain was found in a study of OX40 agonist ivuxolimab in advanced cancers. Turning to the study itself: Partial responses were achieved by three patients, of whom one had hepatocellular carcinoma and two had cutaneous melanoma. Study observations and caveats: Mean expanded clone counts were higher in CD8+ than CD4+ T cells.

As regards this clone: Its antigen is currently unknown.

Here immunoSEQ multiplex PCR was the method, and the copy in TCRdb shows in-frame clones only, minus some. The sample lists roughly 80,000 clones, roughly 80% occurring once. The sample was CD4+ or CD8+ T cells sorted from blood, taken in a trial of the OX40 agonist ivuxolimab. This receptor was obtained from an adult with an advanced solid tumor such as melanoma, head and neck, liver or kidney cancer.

CDR3 DNA sequence: TGTGCCAGCAGCACCGGGGACCTACGTGGGGAGACCCAGTACTTC. Translating gives CASSTGDLRGETQYF. V and J are TRBV28 and TRBJ2-5; D is possibly TRBD1 or TRBD2 (5 bases each). Germline V gene lookup returns CDR1 MDHEN and CDR2 SYDVKM. This CDR3 comprises 15 residues. Trimming took off 6 bases at V and 5 bases at J, with 19 bases between the two ends.